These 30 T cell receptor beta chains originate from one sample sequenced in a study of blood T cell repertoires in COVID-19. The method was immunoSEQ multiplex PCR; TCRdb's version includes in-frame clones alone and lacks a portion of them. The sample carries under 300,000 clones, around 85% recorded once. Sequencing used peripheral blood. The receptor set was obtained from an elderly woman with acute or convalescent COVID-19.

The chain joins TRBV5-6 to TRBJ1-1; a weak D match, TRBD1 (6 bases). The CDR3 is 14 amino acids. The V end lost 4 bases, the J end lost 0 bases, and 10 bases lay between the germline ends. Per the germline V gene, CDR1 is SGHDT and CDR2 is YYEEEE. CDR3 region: CASSRQVVNTEAFF. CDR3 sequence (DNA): TGTGCCAGCAGCCGACAGGTCGTGAACACTGAAGCTTTCTTT. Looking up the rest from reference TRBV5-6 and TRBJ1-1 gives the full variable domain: DAGVTQSPTHLIKTRGQQVTLRCSPKSGHDTVSWYQQALGQGPQFIFQYYEEEERQRGNFPDRFSGHQFPNYSSELNVNALLLGDSALYLCASSRQVVNTEAFFGQGTRLTVV.

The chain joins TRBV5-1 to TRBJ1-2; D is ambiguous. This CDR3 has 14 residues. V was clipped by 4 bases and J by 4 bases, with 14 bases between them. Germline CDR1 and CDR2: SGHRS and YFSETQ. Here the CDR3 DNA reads TGCGCCAGCAGCCCCGGGGAGGGCGGCTATGGCTACACCTTC. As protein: CASSPGEGGYGYTF.

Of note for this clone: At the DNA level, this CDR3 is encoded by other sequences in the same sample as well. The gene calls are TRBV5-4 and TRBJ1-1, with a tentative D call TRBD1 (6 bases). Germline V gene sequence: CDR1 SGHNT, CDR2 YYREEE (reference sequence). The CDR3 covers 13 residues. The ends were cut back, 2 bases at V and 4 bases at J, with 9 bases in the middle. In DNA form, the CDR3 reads TGTGCCAGCAGCTTACAAGGGGGCACTGAAGCTTTCTTT. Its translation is CASSLQGGTEAFF.

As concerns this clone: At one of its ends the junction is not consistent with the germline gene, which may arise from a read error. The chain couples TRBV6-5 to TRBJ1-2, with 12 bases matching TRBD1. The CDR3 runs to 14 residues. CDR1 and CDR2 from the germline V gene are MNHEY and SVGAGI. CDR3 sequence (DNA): TGTGCCAGCAGTACTCCCGGGACAGGGGGCAATTCTGCCTTC. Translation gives CASSTPGTGGNSAF.

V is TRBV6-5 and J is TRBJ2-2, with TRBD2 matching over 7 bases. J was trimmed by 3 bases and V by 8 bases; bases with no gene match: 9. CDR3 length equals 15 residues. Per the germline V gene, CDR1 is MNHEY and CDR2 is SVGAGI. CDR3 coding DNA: TGTGCCAGCTCCCAGGGAGGGTGGGACACCGGGGAGCTGTTTTTT. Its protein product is CASSQGGWDTGELFF.

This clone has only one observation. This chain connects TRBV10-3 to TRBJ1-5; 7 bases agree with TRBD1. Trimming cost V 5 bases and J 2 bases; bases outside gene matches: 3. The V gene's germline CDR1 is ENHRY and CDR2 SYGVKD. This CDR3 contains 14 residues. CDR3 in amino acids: CAISSTGGNQPQHF. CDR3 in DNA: TGTGCCATCAGTTCAACAGGGGGCAATCAGCCCCAGCATTTT.

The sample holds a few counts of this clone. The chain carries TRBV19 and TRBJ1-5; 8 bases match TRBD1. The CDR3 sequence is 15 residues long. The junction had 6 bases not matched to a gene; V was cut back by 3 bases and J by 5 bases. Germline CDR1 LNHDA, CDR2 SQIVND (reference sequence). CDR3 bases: TGTGCCAGTAGTATTCCGGACAGGGTACATCAGCCCCAGCATTTT. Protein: CASSIPDRVHQPQHF. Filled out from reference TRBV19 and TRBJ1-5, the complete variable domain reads DGGITQSPKYLFRKEGQNVTLSCEQNLNHDAMYWYRQDPGQGLRLIYYSQIVNDFQKGDIAEGYSVSREKKESFPLTVTSAQKNPTAFYLCASSIPDRVHQPQHFGDGTRLSIL.

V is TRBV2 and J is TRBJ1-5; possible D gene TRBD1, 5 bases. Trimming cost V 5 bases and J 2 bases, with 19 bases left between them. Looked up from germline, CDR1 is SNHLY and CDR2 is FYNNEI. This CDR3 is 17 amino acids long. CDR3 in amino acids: CASSPPGTPGGNQPQHF. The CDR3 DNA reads TGTGCCAGCAGTCCTCCCGGGACTCCGGGAGGCAATCAGCCCCAGCATTTT.

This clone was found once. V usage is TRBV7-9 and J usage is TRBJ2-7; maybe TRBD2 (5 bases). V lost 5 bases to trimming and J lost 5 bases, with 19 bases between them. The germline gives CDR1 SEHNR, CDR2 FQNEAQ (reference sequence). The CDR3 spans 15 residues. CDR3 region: CASSPKPGIPDEQYF. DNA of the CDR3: TGTGCCAGCAGCCCCAAACCCGGGATCCCCGACGAGCAGTACTTC.

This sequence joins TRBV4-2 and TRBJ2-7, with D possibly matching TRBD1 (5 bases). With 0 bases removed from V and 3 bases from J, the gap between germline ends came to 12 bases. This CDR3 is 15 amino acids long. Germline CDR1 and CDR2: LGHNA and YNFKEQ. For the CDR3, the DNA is TGTGCCAGCAGCCAAGAAGTTTACGGACACTACGAGCAGTACTTC. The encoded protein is CASSQEVYGHYEQYF.

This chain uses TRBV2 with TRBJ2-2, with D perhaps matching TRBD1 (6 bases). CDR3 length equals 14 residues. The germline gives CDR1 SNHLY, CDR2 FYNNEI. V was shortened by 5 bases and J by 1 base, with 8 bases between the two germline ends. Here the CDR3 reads CASSPQGNTGELFF. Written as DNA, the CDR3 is TGTGCCAGCAGTCCACAGGGGAACACCGGGGAGCTGTTTTTT.

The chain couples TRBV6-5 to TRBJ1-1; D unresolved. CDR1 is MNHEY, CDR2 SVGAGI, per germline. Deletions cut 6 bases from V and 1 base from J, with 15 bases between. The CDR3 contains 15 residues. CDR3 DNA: TGTGCCAGCAGGAGGGATGATGGTAGGAACACTGAAGCTTTCTTT. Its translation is CASRRDDGRNTEAFF.

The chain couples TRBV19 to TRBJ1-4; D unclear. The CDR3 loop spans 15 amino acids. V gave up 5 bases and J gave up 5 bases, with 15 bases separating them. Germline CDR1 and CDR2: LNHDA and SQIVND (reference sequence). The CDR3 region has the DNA TGTGCCAGTAGTGCCTTCCCGGGAGTGAATGAAAAACTGTTTTTT. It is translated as CASSAFPGVNEKLFF.

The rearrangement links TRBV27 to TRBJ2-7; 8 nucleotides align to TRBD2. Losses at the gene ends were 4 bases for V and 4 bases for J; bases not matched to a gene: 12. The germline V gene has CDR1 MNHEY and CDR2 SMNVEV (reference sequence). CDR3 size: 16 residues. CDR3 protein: CASSSGGGRYVYEQYF. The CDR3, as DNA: TGTGCCAGCAGTTCGGGCGGGGGGAGATATGTTTACGAGCAGTACTTC.

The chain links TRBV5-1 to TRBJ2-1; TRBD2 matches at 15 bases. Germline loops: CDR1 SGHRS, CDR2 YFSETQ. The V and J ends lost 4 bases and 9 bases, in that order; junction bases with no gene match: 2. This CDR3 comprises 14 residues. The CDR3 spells CASSVGLAGGEQFF. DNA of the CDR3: TGCGCCAGCAGCGTGGGACTAGCGGGGGGTGAGCAGTTCTTC.

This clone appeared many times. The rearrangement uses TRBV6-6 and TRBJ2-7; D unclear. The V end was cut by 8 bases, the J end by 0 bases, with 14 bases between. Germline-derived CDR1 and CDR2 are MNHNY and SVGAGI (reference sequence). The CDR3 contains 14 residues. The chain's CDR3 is CASLGRLSSYEQYF. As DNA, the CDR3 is TGTGCCAGCCTCGGCAGGCTAAGCTCCTACGAGCAGTACTTC.

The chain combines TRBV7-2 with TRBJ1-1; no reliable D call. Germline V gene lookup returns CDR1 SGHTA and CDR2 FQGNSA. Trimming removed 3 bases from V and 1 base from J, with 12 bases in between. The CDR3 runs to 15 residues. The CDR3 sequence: CASSFSSLPNTEAFF. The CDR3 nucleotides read TGTGCCAGCAGCTTTTCGTCCCTTCCGAACACTGAAGCTTTCTTT.

The CDR3 spells CASSLPWGGGQPQHF. The CDR3 nucleotides read TGTGCCAGCAGTTTACCTTGGGGGGGCGGTCAGCCCCAGCATTTT. V usage is TRBV28 and J usage is TRBJ1-5; the D gene is possibly TRBD1 (6 bases). Trimming removed 2 bases at V and 6 bases at J, with 14 bases between. There are 15 residues in the CDR3. The germline V gene encodes CDR1 MDHEN and CDR2 SYDVKM.

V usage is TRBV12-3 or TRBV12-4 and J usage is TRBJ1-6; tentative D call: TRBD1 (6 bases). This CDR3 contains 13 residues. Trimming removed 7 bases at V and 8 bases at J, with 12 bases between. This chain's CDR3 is CASNKPGDSPLHF. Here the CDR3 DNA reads TGTGCCAGCAATAAACCAGGGGATTCACCCCTCCACTTT.

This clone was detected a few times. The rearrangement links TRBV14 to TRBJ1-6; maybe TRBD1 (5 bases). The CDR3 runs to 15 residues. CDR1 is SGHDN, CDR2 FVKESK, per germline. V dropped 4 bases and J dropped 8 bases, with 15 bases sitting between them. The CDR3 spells CASSLTGGVHSPLHF. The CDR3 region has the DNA TGTGCCAGCAGCCTCACCGGGGGGGTTCATTCACCCCTCCACTTT. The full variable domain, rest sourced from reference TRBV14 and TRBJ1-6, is EAGVTQFPSHSVIEKGQTVTLRCDPISGHDNLYWYRRVMGKEIKFLLHFVKESKQDESGMPNNRFLAERTGGTYSTLKVQPAELEDSGVYFCASSLTGGVHSPLHFGNGTRLTVT.

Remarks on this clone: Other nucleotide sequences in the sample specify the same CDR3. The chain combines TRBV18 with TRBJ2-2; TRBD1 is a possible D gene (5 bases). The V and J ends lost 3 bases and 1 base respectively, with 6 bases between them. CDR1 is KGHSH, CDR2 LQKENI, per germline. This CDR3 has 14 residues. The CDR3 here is CASSPDRNTGELFF. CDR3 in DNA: TGTGCCAGCTCACCCGACAGGAACACCGGGGAGCTGTTTTTT.

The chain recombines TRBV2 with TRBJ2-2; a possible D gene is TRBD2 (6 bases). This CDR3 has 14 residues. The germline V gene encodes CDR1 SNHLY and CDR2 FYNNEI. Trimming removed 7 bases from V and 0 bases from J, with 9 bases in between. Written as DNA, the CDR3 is TGTGCCAGCATCGGGGGTCCGAACACCGGGGAGCTGTTTTTT. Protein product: CASIGGPNTGELFF. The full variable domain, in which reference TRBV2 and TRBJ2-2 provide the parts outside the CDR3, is EPEVTQTPSHQVTQMGQEVILRCVPISNHLYFYWYRQILGQKVEFLVSFYNNEISEKSEIFDDQFSVERPDGSNFTLKIRSTKLEDSAMYFCASIGGPNTGELFFGEGSRLTVL.

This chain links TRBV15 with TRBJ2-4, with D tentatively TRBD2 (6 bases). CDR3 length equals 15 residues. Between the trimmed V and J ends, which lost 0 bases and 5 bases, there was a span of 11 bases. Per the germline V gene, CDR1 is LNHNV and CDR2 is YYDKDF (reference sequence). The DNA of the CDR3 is TGTGCCACCAGCAGAGATGGTAGCGGACAAAACATTCAGTACTTC. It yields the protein CATSRDGSGQNIQYF.

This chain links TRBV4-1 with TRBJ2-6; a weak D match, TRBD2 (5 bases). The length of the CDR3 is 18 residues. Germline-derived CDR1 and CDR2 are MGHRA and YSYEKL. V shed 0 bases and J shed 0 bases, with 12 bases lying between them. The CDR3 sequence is CASSQDRDGVSGANVLTF. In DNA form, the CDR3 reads TGCGCCAGCAGCCAAGATCGCGACGGGGTCTCTGGGGCCAACGTCCTGACTTTC.

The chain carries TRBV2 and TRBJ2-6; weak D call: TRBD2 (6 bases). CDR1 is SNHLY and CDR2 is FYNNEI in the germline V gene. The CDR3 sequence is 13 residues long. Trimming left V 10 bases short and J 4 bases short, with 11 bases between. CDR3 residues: CAIRGAGANVLTF. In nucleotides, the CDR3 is TGTGCCATTCGCGGGGCCGGGGCCAACGTCCTGACTTTC. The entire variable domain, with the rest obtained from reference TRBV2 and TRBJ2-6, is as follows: EPEVTQTPSHQVTQMGQEVILRCVPISNHLYFYWYRQILGQKVEFLVSFYNNEISEKSEIFDDQFSVERPDGSNFTLKIRSTKLEDSAMYFCAIRGAGANVLTFGAGSRLTVL.

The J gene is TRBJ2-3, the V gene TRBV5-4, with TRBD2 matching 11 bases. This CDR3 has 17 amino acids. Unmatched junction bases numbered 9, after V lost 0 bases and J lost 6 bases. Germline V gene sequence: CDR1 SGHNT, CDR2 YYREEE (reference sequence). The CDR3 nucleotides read TGTGCCAGCAGCTTGGCGGGTATTAGCGGGGGGGTGGATACGCAGTATTTT. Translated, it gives CASSLAGISGGVDTQYF.

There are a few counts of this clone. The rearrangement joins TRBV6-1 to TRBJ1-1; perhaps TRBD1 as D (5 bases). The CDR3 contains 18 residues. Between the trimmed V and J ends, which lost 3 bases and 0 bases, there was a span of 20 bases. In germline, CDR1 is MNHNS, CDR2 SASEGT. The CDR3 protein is CASSDVQGVRTMNTEAFF. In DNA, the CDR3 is TGTGCCAGCAGTGATGTTCAGGGAGTACGGACTATGAACACTGAAGCTTTCTTT.

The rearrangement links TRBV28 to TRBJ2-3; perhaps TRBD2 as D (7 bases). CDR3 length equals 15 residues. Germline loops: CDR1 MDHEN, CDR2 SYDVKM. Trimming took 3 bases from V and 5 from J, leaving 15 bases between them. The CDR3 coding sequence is TGTGCCAGCAGTTTTGTGGGGGGGCGATTAGATACGCAGTATTTT. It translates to CASSFVGGRLDTQYF.

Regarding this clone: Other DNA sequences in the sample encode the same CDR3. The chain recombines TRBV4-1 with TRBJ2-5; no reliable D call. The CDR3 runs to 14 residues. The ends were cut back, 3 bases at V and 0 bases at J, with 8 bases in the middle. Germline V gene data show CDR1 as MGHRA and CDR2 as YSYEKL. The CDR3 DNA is TGCGCCAGCAGCCAGACACTGAACCAAGAGACCCAGTACTTC. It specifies CASSQTLNQETQYF.

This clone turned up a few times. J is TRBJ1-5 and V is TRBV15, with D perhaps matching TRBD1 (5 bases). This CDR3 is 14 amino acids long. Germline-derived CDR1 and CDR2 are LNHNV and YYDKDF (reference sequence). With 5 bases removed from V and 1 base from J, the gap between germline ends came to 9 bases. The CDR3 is CATSDRRSNQPQHF. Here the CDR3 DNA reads TGTGCCACCAGCGACAGAAGGAGCAATCAGCCCCAGCATTTT.